A selection of T cell receptor beta chains follows, all from one sample in a study of blood T cells in healthy people across ages. Each CDR3 protein gets one entry after TCRdb re-called the 5' RACE reads with MiXCR. The data show about 1.4 million distinct CDR3 sequences, with 59% seen just once and 6.5% to 8.5% held by the top ten. Sequencing input: blood. These receptors all come from a man between 18 and 29 years old in good health. CDR3s include the opening cysteine and the closing phenylalanine or tryptophan. A D gene is named only where the DNA matches it firmly. Clone size is shown for a subset of rows, as once, few, many or a class of expanded clone.

-	TRBJ2-7	-	TRBV6-1	CASILSPGLPPYEQYF	TGTGCCAGCATTCTCTCCCCGGGACTCCCTCCCTACGAGCAGTACTTC
-	TRBJ1-2	-	TRBV7-3	CASSDQLTTTRDGYTF	TGTGCCAGCAGCGACCAATTAACAACAACCAGGGATGGCTACACCTTC
few	TRBJ2-7	-	TRBV6-1	CASSELRGLVYEQYF	TGTGCCAGCAGTGAATTGAGGGGTCTTGTCTACGAGCAGTACTTC
-	TRBJ2-1	TRBD2	TRBV20-1	CSAKGAGTSGRYEQFF	TGCAGTGCCAAGGGGGCCGGGACTAGCGGGAGGTATGAGCAGTTCTTC
-	TRBJ2-5	-	TRBV20-1	CSASVRSDPQETQYF	TGCAGTGCTAGTGTGCGTAGCGACCCTCAAGAGACCCAGTACTTC
few	TRBJ2-3	-	TRBV12-3/TRBV12-4	CASSPQETSTDTQYF	TGTGCCAGCAGTCCCCAGGAGACTAGCACAGATACGCAGTATTTT
-	TRBJ2-5	-	TRBV6-6	CASQSTRLEQYF	TGTGCCAGCCAATCGACACGTCTAGAGCAGTACTTC
-	TRBJ1-2	-	TRBV4-1	CASSQSPGYLYGYTF	TGCGCCAGCAGCCAATCCCCGGGGTACCTCTATGGCTACACCTTC
-	TRBJ2-7	TRBD1	TRBV20-1	CSATGTGKGEQYF	TGCAGCGCAACCGGGACAGGGAAAGGCGAGCAGTACTTC
-	TRBJ2-1	-	TRBV10-3	CAIQGPRGNEQFF	TGTGCCATCCAAGGACCCCGAGGGAATGAGCAGTTCTTC
few	TRBJ2-1	TRBD1	TRBV10-3	CAISEPDRGRPGEQFF	TGTGCCATCAGTGAGCCGGACAGGGGCCGGCCTGGTGAGCAGTTCTTC
-	TRBJ2-5	-	TRBV6-5	CASSQDVKETQYF	TGTGCCAGCAGTCAGGACGTCAAAGAGACCCAGTACTTC
-	TRBJ2-1	TRBD2	TRBV7-8	CASSPTSQEQFF	TGTGCCAGCAGCCCGACTAGCCAAGAGCAGTTCTTC
many	TRBJ1-2	TRBD1	TRBV4-1	CASSQLGQGNGYTF	TGCGCCAGCAGCCAATTGGGACAGGGGAATGGCTACACCTTC
-	TRBJ2-5	TRBD1	TRBV20-1	CSAIPGGAYETQYF	TGCAGTGCTATCCCAGGGGGCGCATATGAGACCCAGTACTTC
few	TRBJ2-1	TRBD1	TRBV2	CASLGGDRGGEQFF	TGTGCCAGCTTAGGAGGGGACAGGGGAGGTGAGCAGTTCTTC
-	TRBJ2-7	-	TRBV20-1	CSARFGYEQYF	TGCAGTGCTAGGTTTGGCTACGAGCAGTACTTC
-	TRBJ2-1	-	TRBV12-3/TRBV12-4	CASSPSAHEQFF	TGTGCCAGCAGTCCCAGTGCCCATGAGCAGTTCTTC
-	TRBJ1-5	-	TRBV7-9	CASSAGGATNQPQHF	TGTGCCAGCAGCGCGGGGGGGGCGACTAATCAGCCCCAGCATTTT
few	TRBJ2-5	TRBD1	TRBV29-1	CSVEEGQLQETQYF	TGCAGCGTTGAAGAGGGACAGCTCCAAGAGACCCAGTACTTC
-	TRBJ2-3	TRBD1	TRBV15	CAASREGDRRSYTDTQYF	TGTGCCGCCAGCAGAGAGGGGGACAGGCGATCATACACAGATACGCAGTATTTT
few	TRBJ2-7	-	TRBV10-3	CAISDEGWEQYF	TGTGCCATCAGTGATGAGGGGTGGGAGCAGTACTTC
-	TRBJ2-7	-	TRBV20-1	CSARVWGEYF	TGCAGTGCTAGAGTGTGGGGGGAGTACTTC
-	TRBJ2-1	-	TRBV20-1	CSALPSGRGNNEQFF	TGCAGTGCTCTTCCTAGCGGTAGGGGGAACAATGAGCAGTTCTTC
-	TRBJ2-7	-	TRBV6-1	CASSELDSSSYEQYF	TGTGCCAGCAGTGAGTTGGACAGTTCTTCCTACGAGCAGTACTTC
few	TRBJ2-7	-	TRBV7-7	CASSFGSLTEQYF	TGTGCCAGCAGCTTTGGTAGCCTAACCGAGCAGTACTTC
-	TRBJ2-4	TRBD2	TRBV7-9	CASSLAAGGVYGQSF	TGTGCCAGCAGCTTGGCAGCGGGAGGAGTTTACGGGCAGTCCTTC
-	TRBJ2-1	TRBD2	TRBV5-6	CASSLGTGTSLIDEQFF	TGTGCCAGCAGCTTGGGAACCGGGACTAGTTTGATCGATGAGCAGTTCTTC
-	TRBJ2-5	TRBD2	TRBV7-2	CANSQTSAGPETQYF	TGTGCCAACAGTCAGACTAGCGCGGGTCCAGAGACCCAGTACTTC
-	TRBJ2-7	TRBD2	TRBV7-8	CASSFARAGAPQEQYF	TGTGCCAGCAGCTTCGCCCGAGCGGGGGCGCCGCAGGAGCAGTACTTC
few	TRBJ1-4	-	TRBV20-1	CSARGGREKLFF	TGCAGTGCTAGGGGGGGCAGGGAAAAACTGTTTTTT
few	TRBJ2-2	-	TRBV12-3/TRBV12-4	CASSLDWVGANTGELFF	TGTGCCAGCAGTTTAGATTGGGTCGGCGCGAACACCGGGGAGCTGTTTTTT
once	TRBJ2-7	TRBD1	TRBV2	CALSGTGDHEQYF	TGTGCTTTATCCGGGACAGGGGATCACGAGCAGTACTTC
few	TRBJ2-1	TRBD2	TRBV29-1	CSVEVAERGRQFF	TGCAGCGTTGAAGTCGCGGAGCGGGGCCGGCAGTTCTTC
-	TRBJ1-5	-	TRBV12-3/TRBV12-4	CASSLGAGDQPQHF	TGTGCCAGCAGTTTAGGGGCAGGGGATCAGCCCCAGCATTTT
few	TRBJ2-3	-	TRBV10-3	CAIKGGTDTQYF	TGTGCCATCAAGGGAGGCACAGATACGCAGTATTTT
-	TRBJ2-7	TRBD1	TRBV20-1	CSAPGQESSYEQYF	TGCAGTGCACCCGGACAGGAGAGCTCCTACGAGCAGTACTTC
once	TRBJ2-3	TRBD2	TRBV20-1	CSARGLAGGLDTDTQYF	TGCAGTGCTAGAGGGCTAGCGGGAGGTCTGGACACAGATACGCAGTATTTT